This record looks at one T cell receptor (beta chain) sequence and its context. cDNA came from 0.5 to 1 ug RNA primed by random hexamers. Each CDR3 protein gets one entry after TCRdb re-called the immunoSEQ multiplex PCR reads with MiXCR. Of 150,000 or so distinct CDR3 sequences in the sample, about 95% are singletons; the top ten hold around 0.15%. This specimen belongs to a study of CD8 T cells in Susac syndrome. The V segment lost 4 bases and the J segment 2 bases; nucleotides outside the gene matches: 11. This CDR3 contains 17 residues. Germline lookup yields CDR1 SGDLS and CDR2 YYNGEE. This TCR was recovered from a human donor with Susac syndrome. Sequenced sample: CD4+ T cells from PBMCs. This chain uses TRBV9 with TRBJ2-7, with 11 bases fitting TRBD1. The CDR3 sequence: CASSLRGGDRGTYEQYF. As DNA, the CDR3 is TGTGCCAGCAGCCTTAGGGGCGGGGACAGGGGGACCTACGAGCAGTACTTC.